One sample yielded the 32 T cell receptor beta chains listed below, sequenced in a study of T-cell memory formation after mild COVID-19. TCRdb fed the 5' RACE reads into MiXCR, producing one record per CDR3 protein. Of more than 400,000 distinct CDR3 sequences detected, roughly 18% appear once; the ten largest clones hold approximately 13%. Specimen: PBMCs or a T cell subset sorted from them (not recorded which). Receptors originate from an adult woman who had mild COVID-19 (a few samples of this study predate the infection). Cell type and time point are not known.

This clonotype was found a few times. The chain couples TRBV7-2 to TRBJ1-6, with TRBD1 matching over 10 bases. CDR1 is SGHTA and CDR2 is FQGNSA in the germline V gene. CDR3 size: 15 residues. The ends lost 5 bases at V and 8 bases at J; junction bases unmatched: 6. CDR3 residues: CASSQLGTGDSPLHF. In DNA, the CDR3 is TGTGCCAGCAGCCAACTAGGGACAGGGGATTCACCCCTCCACTTT.

The chain carries TRBV24-1 and TRBJ2-5; D possibly matches TRBD1 or TRBD2 (6 bases each). The V gene's germline CDR1 is KGHDR and CDR2 SFDVKD. Trimming cost V 3 bases and J 5 bases, with 18 bases left between them. This CDR3 has 16 amino acids. The DNA for the CDR3 is TGTGCCACCAGTGATCCTCTAGGGGGGCGTAGGGAGACCCAGTACTTC. This translates into CATSDPLGGRRETQYF.

There are a few counts of this clonotype. This chain joins TRBV5-5 and TRBJ1-4; D remains ambiguous. Germline CDR1 is SGHKS and CDR2 is YYEKEE (reference sequence). V lost 4 bases to trimming and J lost 0 bases, with 13 bases between them. The length of the CDR3 is 16 residues. The CDR3 DNA is TGTGCCAGCAGCCCCGGGAGCGGGCCAACTAATGAAAAACTGTTTTTT. Translated, it gives CASSPGSGPTNEKLFF. The whole variable domain, filled in from reference TRBV5-5 and TRBJ1-4, reads DAGVTQSPTHLIKTRGQQVTLRCSPISGHKSVSWYQQVLGQGPQFIFQYYEKEERGRGNFPDRFSARQFPNYSSELNVNALLLGDSALYLCASSPGSGPTNEKLFFGSGTQLSVL.

This clonotype has a handful of counts. The CDR3 bases are TGCAGCGTTGGGCAAATTATGAACACTGAAGCTTTCTTT. Translating it yields CSVGQIMNTEAFF. The rearrangement joins TRBV29-1 to TRBJ1-1; D gene ambiguous. Looked up from germline, CDR1 is SQVTM and CDR2 is ANQGSEA. V was shortened by 4 bases and J by 0 bases, with 9 bases between the two germline ends. This CDR3 is built from 13 residues.

This clonotype came up a few times. This chain links TRBV5-1 with TRBJ2-2; the D call may be TRBD1 or TRBD2 (5 bases each). Per germline, CDR1 SGHRS and CDR2 YFSETQ. The V end lost 4 bases, the J end lost 2 bases, and 15 bases lay between the germline ends. The CDR3 covers 16 residues. The CDR3 bases are TGCGCCAGCAGCCGCCGGGACGGGATAAACACCGGGGAGCTGTTTTTT. This sequence encodes CASSRRDGINTGELFF.

This chain connects TRBV9 to TRBJ2-7; 7 bases are a match to TRBD2. Germline CDR1 SGDLS, CDR2 YYNGEE. The CDR3 consists of 14 residues. The J segment lost 6 bases and the V segment lost 2 bases, leaving 8 bases of the junction unmatched. CDR3 DNA sequence: TGTGCCAGCAGCGTCGGCGGGAGTTCGATCGAGCAGTACTTC. It specifies CASSVGGSSIEQYF. The full variable domain, with the rest looked up from reference TRBV9 and TRBJ2-7, is DSGVTQTPKHLITATGQRVTLRCSPRSGDLSVYWYQQSLDQGLQFLIQYYNGEERAKGNILERFSAQQFPDLHSELNLSSLELGDSALYFCASSVGGSSIEQYFGPGTRLTVT.

The rearrangement joins TRBV29-1 to TRBJ2-5, with D perhaps assigned TRBD1 or TRBD2 (6 bases each). Looked up from germline, CDR1 is SQVTM and CDR2 is ANQGSEA. V lost 7 bases and J lost 5, with 14 bases in between. CDR3 length: 12 amino acids. DNA for the CDR3: TGCAGCGGAGAGGGGGGAACCGAGACCCAGTACTTC. Translating gives CSGEGGTETQYF. The variable domain in full, completed from reference TRBV29-1 and TRBJ2-5, reads SAVISQKPSRDICQRGTSLTIQCQVDSQVTMMFWYRQQPGQSLTLIATANQGSEATYESGFVIDKFPISRPNLTFSTLTVSNMSPEDSSIYLCSGEGGTETQYFGPGTRLLVL.

The chain joins TRBV20-1 to TRBJ1-6; D not resolved. Germline assignment: CDR1 DFQATT and CDR2 SNEGSKA (reference sequence). The CDR3 length is 12 residues. V was cut by 3 bases and J by 9 bases, with 9 bases left in between. CDR3 coding DNA: TGCAGTGCTAGCCAGGATGCTTCACCCCTCCACTTT. This codes for CSASQDASPLHF.

The table lists this clonotype with many counts. CDR3 amino acids: CATSDPRTRSYEQYF. As DNA, the CDR3 is TGTGCCACCAGTGATCCGAGGACTAGATCGTACGAGCAGTACTTC. J is TRBJ2-7 and V is TRBV24-1, with 7 bases that match TRBD2. Germline V gene sequence: CDR1 KGHDR, CDR2 SFDVKD. J gave up 4 bases and V 3 bases, and 8 bases lay outside the gene matches. The CDR3 consists of 15 residues.

This sequence joins TRBV5-5 and TRBJ1-1; D is ambiguous. Per germline, CDR1 SGHKS and CDR2 YYEKEE (reference sequence). Trimming took 0 bases from V and 4 from J, leaving 13 bases between them. The CDR3 is 15 amino acids. CDR3 nucleotide sequence: TGTGCCAGCAGCTTGGTTTCGCCCCTGGGCACTGAAGCTTTCTTT. Its translation is CASSLVSPLGTEAFF.

The chain combines TRBV15 with TRBJ2-5, with 9 bases matching TRBD2. The CDR3 is made up of 14 amino acids. The V gene end was trimmed by 2 bases and the J gene end by 3 bases; junction bases not matched to a gene: 1. CDR1 LNHNV and CDR2 YYDKDF come from the germline V gene (reference sequence). DNA for the CDR3: TGTGCCACCAGCAGACCTAGCGGGGAAGAGACCCAGTACTTC. Translated, it gives CATSRPSGEETQYF.

CDR3 DNA: TGTGCCAGCTCCCGGACGACAGGGGACCGAATGGATCAGCCCCAGCATTTT. Translation: CASSRTTGDRMDQPQHF. V gene TRBV18 combines with J gene TRBJ1-5; 8 bases fit TRBD1. Germline V gives CDR1 KGHSH, CDR2 LQKENI. This CDR3 has 17 residues. V trimming: 6 bases; J trimming: 5 bases; junction bases outside the gene matches: 15.

The J gene is TRBJ2-7, the V gene TRBV20-1; 8 bases agree with TRBD2. Trimming at V came to 1 base and at J to 4 bases, leaving 9 bases not matched to a gene. The CDR3 length is 15 residues. Germline V gives CDR1 DFQATT, CDR2 SNEGSKA (reference sequence). The DNA for the CDR3 is TGCAGTGCTAGAGTAGGGCTAGCGGGCGGTTACGAGCAGTACTTC. This sequence encodes CSARVGLAGGYEQYF.

As to this clonotype: Its ends do not fully match the called genes, so a read error is possible. The chain carries TRBV5-6 and TRBJ2-7; the D gene is possibly TRBD2 (5 bases). The V gene's germline CDR1 is SGHDT and CDR2 YYEEEE. The CDR3 totals 14 residues. The CDR3 reads CAISQLSRPGEQYF. The CDR3 DNA is TGTGCCATCAGCCAACTGAGCCGACCGGGGGAGCAGTACTTC.

This clonotype has just a few counts. CDR3 sequence (DNA): TGCAGCATCCTAACAGGGGGCGGCACAGATACGCAGTATTTT. It yields the protein CSILTGGGTDTQYF. The V and J genes are TRBV29-1 and TRBJ2-3, with TRBD1 matching over 9 bases. Germline V gives CDR1 SQVTM, CDR2 ANQGSEA. Losses at the gene ends were 8 bases for V and 1 base for J; bases not matched to a gene: 7. There are 14 residues in the CDR3.

This clonotype was detected a few times. The chain carries TRBV6-5 and TRBJ2-7, with 11 bases identical to TRBD2. Trimming at V came to 4 bases and at J to 2 bases, leaving 4 bases not matched to a gene. CDR1 and CDR2 from the germline V gene are MNHEY and SVGAGI. This CDR3 comprises 15 residues. The CDR3 coding sequence is TGTGCCAGCAGTTTCACTAGCGGGGGTCCCTACGAGCAGTACTTC. This gives the protein CASSFTSGGPYEQYF.

This clonotype was detected only a few times. The V call is TRBV7-7, the J call TRBJ2-1, with 8 bases that match TRBD1. V was clipped by 3 bases and J by 8 bases; unmatched bases: 6. CDR3 size: 14 residues. Germline V CDR1 and CDR2: SSHAT, FNYEAQ (reference sequence). DNA of the CDR3: TGTGCCAGCAGCTTCGACAGGGGAAGTGATGAGCAGTTCTTC. It encodes CASSFDRGSDEQFF.

This clonotype was picked up a small number of times. CDR3 loop: CASSPWRGQGQNYGYTF. The CDR3 coding sequence is TGTGCCAGCAGCCCCTGGCGGGGACAGGGGCAGAACTATGGCTACACCTTC. The chain has TRBV6-5 and TRBJ1-2; TRBD1 aligns across 10 bases. The germline V gene has CDR1 MNHEY and CDR2 SVGAGI. The V gene end was trimmed by 6 bases and the J gene end by 2 bases; junction bases not matched to a gene: 12. The CDR3 totals 17 residues.

The rearrangement links TRBV24-1 to TRBJ2-1; 11 nucleotides match TRBD2. The V gene's germline CDR1 is KGHDR and CDR2 SFDVKD. After removal of 4 bases from V and 0 bases from J, the junction contained 13 bases not matched to a gene. The CDR3 spans 20 residues. CDR3 in DNA: TGTGCCACCAGTGACCCGGGACTAGCGGCCTATGAGAGCTCCTACAATGAGCAGTTCTTC. Amino acids: CATSDPGLAAYESSYNEQFF.

This clonotype was detected only a few times. This chain links TRBV20-1 with TRBJ2-1, with TRBD2 identical over 14 bases. Germline V CDR1 and CDR2: DFQATT, SNEGSKA (reference sequence). The CDR3 is 19 amino acids. Losses at the gene ends were 4 bases for V and 8 bases for J; bases not matched to a gene: 19. The CDR3 spells CSATPRWKIGTSGSHEQFF. The CDR3 DNA reads TGCAGTGCTACCCCTAGGTGGAAAATCGGGACTAGCGGGAGTCATGAGCAGTTCTTC.

This chain uses TRBV9 with TRBJ1-2, with D possibly TRBD1 on 5 matching bases. Germline loops: CDR1 SGDLS, CDR2 YYNGEE. V dropped 0 bases and J dropped 6 bases, with 21 bases sitting between them. This CDR3 has 17 amino acids. CDR3 DNA: TGTGCCAGCAGCGTAGAAGGGACCCCCGCAGGAGAGGATGGCTACACCTTC. As protein: CASSVEGTPAGEDGYTF.

V is TRBV7-9 and J is TRBJ1-1; 7 bases are a match to TRBD1. The CDR3 spans 14 residues. V was pared by 7 bases and J by 1 base, with 6 bases of the junction left unmatched. The V gene's germline CDR1 is SEHNR and CDR2 FQNEAQ (reference sequence). CDR3 nucleotide sequence: TGTGCCAGCACGAGGACAGGCGGGAACACTGAAGCTTTCTTT. Translation: CASTRTGGNTEAFF. Complete variable domain (other parts from reference TRBV7-9 and TRBJ1-1): DTGVSQNPRHKITKRGQNVTFRCDPISEHNRLYWYRQTLGQGPEFLTYFQNEAQLEKSRLLSDRFSAERPKGSFSTLEIQRTEQGDSAMYLCASTRTGGNTEAFFGQGTRLTVV.

The chain employs TRBV15 and TRBJ2-1; D is uncertain. V was cut by 1 base and J by 5 bases, with 18 bases left in between. This CDR3 has 17 residues. Per the germline V gene, CDR1 is LNHNV and CDR2 is YYDKDF (reference sequence). The CDR3 bases are TGTGCCACCAGCAGAGGCCGCCGGGTCCTCTTAAACAATGAGCAGTTCTTC. This sequence encodes CATSRGRRVLLNNEQFF. Filled out from reference TRBV15 and TRBJ2-1, the complete variable domain reads DAMVIQNPRYQVTQFGKPVTLSCSQTLNHNVMYWYQQKSSQAPKLLFHYYDKDFNNEADTPDNFQSRRPNTSFCFLDIRSPGLGDTAMYLCATSRGRRVLLNNEQFFGPGTRLTVL.

This clonotype was seen repeatedly, ten times or more. The chain couples TRBV7-8 to TRBJ1-4, with D hard to call. V lost 5 bases to trimming and J lost 0 bases, with 13 bases between them. Germline V gene lookup returns CDR1 SGHVS and CDR2 FQNEAQ. The CDR3 runs 16 residues. CDR3 bases: TGTGCCAGCAGCCACCGGCCCTCTCCAACTAATGAAAAACTGTTTTTT. This translates into CASSHRPSPTNEKLFF.

In this sample, this clonotype turned up many times. The rearrangement uses TRBV12-5 and TRBJ2-7, with 7 bases that match TRBD1. The junction had 0 bases not matched to a gene; V was cut back by 2 bases and J by 2 bases. The CDR3 length is 13 residues. Germline V gives CDR1 LGHNT, CDR2 FRNRAP. CDR3 residues: CASGLTGAYEQYF. CDR3 sequence (DNA): TGTGCTAGTGGTTTGACAGGGGCCTACGAGCAGTACTTC.

This clonotype has a handful of counts. This chain links TRBV4-1 with TRBJ1-3; D gene ambiguous. Trimming removed 0 bases at V and 1 base at J, with 10 bases between. Germline loops: CDR1 MGHRA, CDR2 YSYEKL. This CDR3 has 16 residues. In DNA form, the CDR3 reads TGCGCCAGCAGCCAAGATAGGGCTTCTTCTGGAAACACCATATATTTT. It codes for CASSQDRASSGNTIYF.

The chain is built from TRBV2 and TRBJ1-2, with D possibly matching TRBD1 (5 bases). The germline V gene encodes CDR1 SNHLY and CDR2 FYNNEI. CDR3 length: 13 residues. Trimming took 6 bases from V and 2 from J, leaving 10 bases between them. Here the CDR3 DNA reads TGTGCCAGCAGAGTGGGGCGGAACTATGGCTACACCTTC. The encoded protein is CASRVGRNYGYTF.

This clonotype has only a few counts. The genes are TRBV4-2 and TRBJ2-1, with 7 bases identical to TRBD2. CDR3 length equals 16 residues. The germline CDR1 and CDR2 sequences are LGHNA and YNFKEQ. The V segment lost 0 bases and the J segment 7 bases; nucleotides outside the gene matches: 9. The CDR3 coding sequence is TGTGCCAGCAGCCAAGATCACGCGGGAGTCCAGAATGAGCAGTTCTTC. This encodes CASSQDHAGVQNEQFF.

J is TRBJ2-5 and V is TRBV7-2, with TRBD1 matching over 8 bases. J lost 5 bases, V lost 5 bases, and 1 base had no gene match. Germline-derived CDR1 and CDR2 are SGHTA and FQGNSA. The CDR3 is 12 residues long. CDR3 residues: CASSRQGETQYF. CDR3 DNA sequence: TGTGCCAGCAGCAGACAGGGGGAGACCCAGTACTTC.

The V call is TRBV19, the J call TRBJ1-2, with D possibly TRBD1 on 6 matching bases. The germline V and J ends were trimmed by 5 bases and 3 bases, with 13 bases remaining between them. This CDR3 is 14 amino acids long. Germline CDR1 reads LNHDA; CDR2 reads SQIVND (reference sequence). The DNA for the CDR3 is TGTGCCAGTAGTCCAGGGGTAGGGGACTATGGCTACACCTTC. The encoded protein is CASSPGVGDYGYTF. Combining the CDR3 with reference TRBV19 and TRBJ1-2 gives the whole variable domain DGGITQSPKYLFRKEGQNVTLSCEQNLNHDAMYWYRQDPGQGLRLIYYSQIVNDFQKGDIAEGYSVSREKKESFPLTVTSAQKNPTAFYLCASSPGVGDYGYTFGSGTRLTVV.

This clonotype was seen many times. The chain combines TRBV10-3 with TRBJ1-3; D ambiguous. Trimming removed 4 bases from V and 4 bases from J, with 8 bases in between. The CDR3 totals 13 residues. CDR1 is ENHRY and CDR2 is SYGVKD in the germline V gene. The CDR3 DNA follows: TGTGCCATCAGTGGAAGTTCGGGAAACACCATATATTTT. Translation gives CAISGSSGNTIYF.

The rearrangement joins TRBV20-1 to TRBJ1-2; D perhaps matches TRBD1 (6 bases). Germline loops: CDR1 DFQATT, CDR2 SNEGSKA (reference sequence). V lost 2 bases to trimming and J lost 4 bases, with 11 bases between them. This CDR3 region has 13 residues. CDR3 amino acids: CSARFSGAYGYTF. The DNA for the CDR3 is TGCAGTGCTAGATTCTCAGGGGCCTATGGCTACACCTTC.